The entry below gives a single T cell receptor beta chain sequence along with its context. The antigen is undetermined. The sample belongs to a study of cytomegalovirus exposure and HLA in healthy donors. Study outcomes and limitations: Data from an earlier analysis indicated that most TCR beta V segments were productive either about 87% or about 30% of the time. For most TCR sequences rarity was the rule, although some public TCRs occurred in many donors.

Germline V CDR1 and CDR2: MGHDK, SYGVNS. V was pared by 4 bases and J by 1 base, with 8 bases of the junction left unmatched. The CDR3 loop spans 16 amino acids. In the PCR, 60 Vbeta and 13 Jbeta primers were used. This table comes from immunoSEQ multiplex PCR, and its TCRdb copy is limited to in-frame clones, with some not included. The table has about 210,000 clones, 80% to 90% seen once. Input material: PBMCs. The clonotype originates from a woman under 40 in good health and CMV-seronegative. V and J are TRBV25-1 and TRBJ2-3; 7 nucleotides line up with TRBD2. The CDR3 sequence: CASSAFGGVGTDTQYF. The CDR3 DNA is TGTGCCAGCAGTGCCTTTGGGGGGGTGGGCACAGATACGCAGTATTTT.